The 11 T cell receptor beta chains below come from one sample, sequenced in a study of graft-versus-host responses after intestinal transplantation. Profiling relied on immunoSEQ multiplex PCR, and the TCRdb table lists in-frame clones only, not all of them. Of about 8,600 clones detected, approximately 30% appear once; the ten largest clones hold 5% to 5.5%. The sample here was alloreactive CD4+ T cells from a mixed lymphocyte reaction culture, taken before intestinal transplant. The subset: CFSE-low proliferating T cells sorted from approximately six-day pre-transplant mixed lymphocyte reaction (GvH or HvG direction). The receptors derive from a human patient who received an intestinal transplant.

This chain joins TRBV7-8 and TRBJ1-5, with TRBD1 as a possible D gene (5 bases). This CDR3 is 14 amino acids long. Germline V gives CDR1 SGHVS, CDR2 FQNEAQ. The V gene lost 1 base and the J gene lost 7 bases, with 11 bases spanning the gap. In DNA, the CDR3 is TGTGCCAGCAGCTTAGTCGCGGGGGAGCAGCCCCAGCATTTT. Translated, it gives CASSLVAGEQPQHF.

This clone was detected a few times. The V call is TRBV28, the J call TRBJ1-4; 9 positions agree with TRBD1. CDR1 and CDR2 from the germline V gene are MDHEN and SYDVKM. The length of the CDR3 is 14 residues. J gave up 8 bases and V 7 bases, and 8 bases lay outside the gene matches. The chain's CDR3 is CASNNDRGWEKLFF. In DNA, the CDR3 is TGTGCCAGCAACAATGACAGGGGGTGGGAAAAACTGTTTTTT. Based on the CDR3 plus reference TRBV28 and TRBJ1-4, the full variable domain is DVKVTQSSRYLVKRTGEKVFLECVQDMDHENMFWYRQDPGLGLRLIYFSYDVKMKEKGDIPEGYSVSREKKERFSLILESASTNQTSMYLCASNNDRGWEKLFFGSGTQLSVL.

The CDR3 sequence is CASSFPNTDTQYF. The DNA for the CDR3 is TGTGCCAGCAGTTTTCCAAACACAGATACGCAGTATTTT. This chain joins TRBV28 and TRBJ2-3; D remains unclear. The CDR3 consists of 13 residues. V lost 3 bases, J lost 2 bases, and 6 bases lay in between. Germline-derived CDR1 and CDR2 are MDHEN and SYDVKM.

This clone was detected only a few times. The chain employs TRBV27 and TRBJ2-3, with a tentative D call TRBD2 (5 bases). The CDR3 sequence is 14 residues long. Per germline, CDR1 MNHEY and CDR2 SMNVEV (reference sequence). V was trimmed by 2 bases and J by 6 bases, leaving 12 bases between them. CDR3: CASSLRYRRDTQYF. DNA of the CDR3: TGTGCCAGCAGTTTAAGATATAGGAGGGATACGCAGTATTTT.

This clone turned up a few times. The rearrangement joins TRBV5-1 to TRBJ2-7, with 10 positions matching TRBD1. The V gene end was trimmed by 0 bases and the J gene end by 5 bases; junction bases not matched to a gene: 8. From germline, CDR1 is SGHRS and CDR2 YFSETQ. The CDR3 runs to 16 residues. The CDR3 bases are TGCGCCAGCAGCTTGGACGGGACAGGGGTTTGGAACGAGCAGTACTTC. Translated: CASSLDGTGVWNEQYF. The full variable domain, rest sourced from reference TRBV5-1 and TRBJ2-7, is KAGVTQTPRYLIKTRGQQVTLSCSPISGHRSVSWYQQTPGQGLQFLFEYFSETQRNKGNFPGRFSGRQFSNSRSEMNVSTLELGDSALYLCASSLDGTGVWNEQYFGPGTRLTVT.

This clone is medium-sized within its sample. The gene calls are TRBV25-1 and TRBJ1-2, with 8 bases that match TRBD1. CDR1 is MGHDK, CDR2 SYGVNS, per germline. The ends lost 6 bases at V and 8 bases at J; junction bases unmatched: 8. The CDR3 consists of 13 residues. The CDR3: CASRPTGVGGYTF. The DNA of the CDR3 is TGTGCCAGCAGACCGACAGGGGTAGGCGGCTACACCTTC.

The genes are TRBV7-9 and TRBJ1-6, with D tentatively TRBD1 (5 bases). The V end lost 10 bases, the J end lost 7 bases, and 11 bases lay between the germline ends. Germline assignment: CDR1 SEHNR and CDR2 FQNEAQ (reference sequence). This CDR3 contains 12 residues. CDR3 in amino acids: CATSGENSPLHF. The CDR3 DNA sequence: TGTGCCACCTCGGGGGAAAATTCACCCCTCCACTTT.

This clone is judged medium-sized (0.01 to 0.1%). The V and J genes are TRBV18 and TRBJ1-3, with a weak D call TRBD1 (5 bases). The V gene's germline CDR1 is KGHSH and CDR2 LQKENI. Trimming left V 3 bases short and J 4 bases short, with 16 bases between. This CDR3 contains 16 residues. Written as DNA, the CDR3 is TGTGCCAGCTCACCGATTTATACCAGGGAAGGAAACACCATATATTTT. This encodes CASSPIYTREGNTIYF.

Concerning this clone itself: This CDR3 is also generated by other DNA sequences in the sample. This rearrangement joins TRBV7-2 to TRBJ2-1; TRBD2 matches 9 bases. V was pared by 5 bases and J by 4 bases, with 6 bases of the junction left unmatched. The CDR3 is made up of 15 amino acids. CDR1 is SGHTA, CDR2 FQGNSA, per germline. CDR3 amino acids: CASSQGTSRYNEQFF. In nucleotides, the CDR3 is TGTGCCAGCAGCCAGGGGACTAGCAGATACAATGAGCAGTTCTTC.

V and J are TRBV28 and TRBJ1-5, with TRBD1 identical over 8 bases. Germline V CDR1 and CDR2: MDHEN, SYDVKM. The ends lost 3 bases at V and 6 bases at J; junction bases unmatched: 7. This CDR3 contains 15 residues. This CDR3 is CASSLPQGASQPQHF. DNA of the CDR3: TGTGCCAGCAGTTTGCCCCAGGGGGCGTCTCAGCCCCAGCATTTT.

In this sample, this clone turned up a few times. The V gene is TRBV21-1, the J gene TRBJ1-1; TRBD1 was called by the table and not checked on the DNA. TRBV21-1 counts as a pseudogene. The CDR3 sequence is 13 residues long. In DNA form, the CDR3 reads TGTGCCACCCCAAAAACCAAGGGGACTGAAGCTTTCTTT. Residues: CATPKTKGTEAFF.